This T cell receptor (beta chain) was profiled in a study of T cells after yellow fever vaccination. Study conclusions and caveats: It was a small share of clonotypes that appeared in both CD4 and CD8 compartments.

This clonotype has ten or more counts. What it binds is unknown. TCRdb independently ran MiXCR on the 5' RACE reads; one entry per CDR3 protein. The repertoire holds roughly 170,000 distinct CDR3 sequences, with approximately 6.2% as singletons. V was shortened by 5 bases and J by 4 bases, with 10 bases between the two germline ends. The CDR3 spans 13 residues. Germline-derived CDR1 and CDR2 are SGHRS and YFSETQ. This chain joins TRBV5-1 and TRBJ2-1; no clear D. This specimen was CD4+ T cells sorted from PBMCs, taken on the day of the first yellow fever vaccination. The source of this sequence is a young man who received the YFV17D yellow fever vaccine. In DNA, the CDR3 is TGCGCCAGCAGTCCAGGAGCATACAATGAGCAGTTCTTC. This translates into CASSPGAYNEQFF.